What follows are 8 T cell receptor beta chains derived from one specimen sequenced in a study of blood T cell repertoires in COVID-19. The assay was immunoSEQ multiplex PCR, and TCRdb's table has in-frame clones only and misses some. The sample contains around 130,000 clones, around 85% of which appear only once. The sample comprised peripheral blood. Every receptor here comes from a human donor in a cohort sampled during active COVID-19.

A word on this clone: Germline is not matched at one junction end, which may reflect a read error. The chain links TRBV28 to TRBJ1-5; no reliable D call. Per germline, CDR1 MDHEN and CDR2 SYDVKM. The CDR3 is 12 amino acids. CDR3 sequence: CAISHSNQPQHF. The CDR3 DNA reads TGTGCCATCAGTCATAGCAATCAGCCCCAGCATTTT.

The chain couples TRBV5-8 to TRBJ2-7; 10 bases fit TRBD1. There are 14 residues in the CDR3. Germline V gene lookup returns CDR1 SGHTS and CDR2 YDEGEE. The J segment lost 5 bases and the V segment lost 4 bases, leaving 6 bases of the junction unmatched. For the CDR3, the DNA is TGTGCCAGCAGCCCTAGACAGGGGGCCCACGAGCAGTACTTC. It encodes CASSPRQGAHEQYF.

The chain is built from TRBV11-3 and TRBJ2-7; D remains unclear. The CDR3 is 15 amino acids. CDR1 and CDR2 (germline): SGHNT, YENEEA. V lost 2 bases, J lost 3 bases, and 14 bases lay in between. The CDR3 DNA reads TGTGCCAGCAGCTTAAAAGCCGACTCCAACTACGAGCAGTACGTC. Translation gives CASSLKADSNYEQYV.

The chain employs TRBV27 and TRBJ2-3; TRBD2 agrees at 7 bases. J was trimmed by 2 bases and V by 5 bases; bases with no gene match: 4. The germline V gene encodes CDR1 MNHEY and CDR2 SMNVEV (reference sequence). This CDR3 comprises 14 residues. This CDR3 is CASSPRDYTDTQYF. CDR3 in DNA: TGTGCCAGCAGTCCCCGGGACTACACAGATACGCAGTATTTT.

The chain employs TRBV19 and TRBJ1-6, with a possible D match to TRBD1 (5 bases). Germline assignment: CDR1 LNHDA and CDR2 SQIVND (reference sequence). The CDR3 is 14 residues long. Trimming cost V 5 bases and J 9 bases, with 14 bases left between them. CDR3: CASSPRQSSSPLHF. CDR3 bases: TGTGCCAGTAGTCCCCGACAGAGTTCTTCACCCCTCCACTTT.

This chain uses TRBV30 with TRBJ1-4; 8 bases are a match to TRBD1. This CDR3 has 15 amino acids. Losses at the gene ends were 0 bases for V and 8 bases for J; bases not matched to a gene: 8. Germline CDR1 and CDR2: GTSNPN and SVGIG (reference sequence). For the CDR3, the DNA is TGTGCCTGGAGTGTTCCAGGGGGCGTGCAAGAAAAACTGTTTTTT. Its protein product is CAWSVPGGVQEKLFF.

The J gene is TRBJ2-7, the V gene TRBV14; TRBD1 matches 8 bases. Germline V lookup: CDR1 SGHDN, CDR2 FVKESK. The CDR3 loop spans 15 amino acids. V gave up 0 bases and J gave up 5 bases; unmatched junction bases: 6. CDR3: CASSQDRTGQNEQYF. For the CDR3, the DNA is TGTGCCAGCAGCCAAGATAGGACAGGGCAAAACGAGCAGTACTTC.

The chain employs TRBV11-2 and TRBJ2-4; 8 bases are a match to TRBD1. Germline V CDR1 and CDR2: SGHAT, FQNNGV. V trimming: 4 bases; J trimming: 8 bases; junction bases outside the gene matches: 10. The CDR3 covers 15 residues. The CDR3 sequence: CASSSFPDREDIQYF. For the CDR3, the DNA is TGTGCCAGCAGCTCCTTCCCGGACAGGGAGGACATTCAGTACTTC. The full variable domain, in which reference TRBV11-2 and TRBJ2-4 provide the parts outside the CDR3, is EAGVAQSPRYKIIEKRQSVAFWCNPISGHATLYWYQQILGQGPKLLIQFQNNGVVDDSQLPKDRFSAERLKGVDSTLKIQPAKLEDSAVYLCASSSFPDREDIQYFGAGTRLSVL.